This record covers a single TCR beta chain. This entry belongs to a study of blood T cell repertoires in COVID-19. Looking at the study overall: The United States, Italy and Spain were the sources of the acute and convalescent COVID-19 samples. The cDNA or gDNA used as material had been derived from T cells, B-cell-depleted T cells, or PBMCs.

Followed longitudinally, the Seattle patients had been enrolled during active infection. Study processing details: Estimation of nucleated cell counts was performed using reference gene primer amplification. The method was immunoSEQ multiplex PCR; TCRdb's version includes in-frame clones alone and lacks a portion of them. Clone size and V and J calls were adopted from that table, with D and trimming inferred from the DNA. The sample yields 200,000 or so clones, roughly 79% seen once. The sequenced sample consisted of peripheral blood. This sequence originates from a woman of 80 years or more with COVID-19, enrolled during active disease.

DNA for the CDR3: TGTGCCAGCAGCCGTACCGTCGGTTTGGGAGGCGGCTACACCTTC. Translating gives CASSRTVGLGGGYTF. This chain connects TRBV3-1 (or the pseudogene TRBV3-2) to TRBJ1-2; D gene unclear. V lost 4 bases to trimming and J lost 8 bases, with 20 bases between them. Germline V gives CDR1 LGHDT, CDR2 YNNKEL (reference sequence). CDR3 size: 15 residues.